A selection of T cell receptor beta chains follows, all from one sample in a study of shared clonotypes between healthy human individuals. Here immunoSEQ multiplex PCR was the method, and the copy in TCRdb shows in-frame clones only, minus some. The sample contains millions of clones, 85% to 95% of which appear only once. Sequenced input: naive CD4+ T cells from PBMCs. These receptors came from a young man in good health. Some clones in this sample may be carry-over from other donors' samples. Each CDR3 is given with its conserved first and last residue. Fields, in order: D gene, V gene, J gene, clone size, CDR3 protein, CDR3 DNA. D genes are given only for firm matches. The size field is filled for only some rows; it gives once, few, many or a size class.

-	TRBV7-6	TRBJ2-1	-	CASSLIRGETGPTQSSYNEQFF	TGTGCCAGCAGCTTAATAAGGGGCGAAACGGGACCTACCCAGAGCTCCTACAATGAGCAGTTCTTC
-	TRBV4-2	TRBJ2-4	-	CASSQERSQSFSKNIQYF	TGTGCCAGCAGCCAAGAAAGGAGTCAGTCTTTCTCCAAAAACATTCAGTACTTC
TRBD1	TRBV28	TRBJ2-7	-	CASSLRPGTGSYEQYF	TGTGCCAGCAGTTTACGGCCCGGGACAGGGTCCTACGAGCAGTACTTC
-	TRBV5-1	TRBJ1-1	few	CASSLAAESEAFF	TGCGCCAGCAGCTTGGCCGCGGAATCCGAAGCTTTCTTT
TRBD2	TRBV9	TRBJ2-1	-	CASSYLPSGTSNEQFF	TGTGCCAGCAGCTACCTTCCTAGCGGGACCTCCAATGAGCAGTTCTTC
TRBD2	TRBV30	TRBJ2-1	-	CAWSPGQGTSGPSSSYNEQFF	TGTGCCTGGAGTCCAGGACAAGGGACTAGCGGTCCCTCGAGCTCCTACAATGAGCAGTTCTTC
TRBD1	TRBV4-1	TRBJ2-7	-	CASSQTGASYEQYF	TGCGCCAGCAGCCAGACAGGGGCCTCCTACGAGCAGTACTTC
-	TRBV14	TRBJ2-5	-	CASSQEAGYGTQYF	TGTGCCAGCAGCCAAGAGGCCGGGTATGGGACCCAGTACTTC
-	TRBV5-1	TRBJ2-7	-	CASSDTGSYEQYF	TGCGCCAGCAGCGATACAGGATCCTACGAGCAGTACTTC
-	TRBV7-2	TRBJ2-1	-	CASSFRGSSLGQFF	TGTGCCAGCAGCTTCCGGGGCTCAAGCCTGGGGCAGTTCTTC
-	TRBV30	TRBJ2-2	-	CAWRPRGAGELFF	TGTGCCTGGAGGCCCAGGGGGGCCGGGGAGCTGTTTTTT
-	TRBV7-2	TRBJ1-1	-	CASSLQVGEAFF	TGTGCCAGCAGCTTACAGGTGGGTGAAGCTTTCTTT
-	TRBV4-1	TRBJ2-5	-	CASSQEGRRETQYF	TGCGCCAGCAGCCAAGAAGGTCGACGGGAGACCCAGTACTTC
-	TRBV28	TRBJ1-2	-	CASSLVRLSYGYTF	TGTGCCAGCAGTTTAGTCAGGTTAAGCTATGGCTACACCTTC
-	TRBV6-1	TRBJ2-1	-	CASSERLGLANYNEQFF	TGTGCCAGCAGTGAACGTCTGGGTCTCGCTAACTACAATGAGCAGTTCTTC
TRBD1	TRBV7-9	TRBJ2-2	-	CASSSGQGRAGELFF	TGTGCCAGCAGCTCTGGACAGGGGAGGGCCGGGGAGCTGTTTTTT
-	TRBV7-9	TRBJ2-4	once	CASSLYGGRIKGDKNIQYF	TGTGCCAGCAGCTTATATGGCGGGAGAATTAAGGGGGACAAAAACATTCAGTACTTC
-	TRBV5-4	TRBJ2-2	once	CASSPTPLQAKLFF	TGTGCCAGCAGCCCCACCCCCTTACAGGCGAAGCTGTTTTTT
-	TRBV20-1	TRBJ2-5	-	CSARVGGTQYF	TGCAGTGCTAGAGTAGGGGGGACCCAGTACTTC
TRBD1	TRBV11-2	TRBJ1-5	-	CASSPLGQGNQPQHF	TGTGCCAGCAGCCCCCTGGGACAGGGCAATCAGCCCCAGCATTTT
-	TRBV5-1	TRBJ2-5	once	CASSRGGQETQYF	TGCGCCAGCAGTAGGGGGGGTCAAGAGACCCAGTACTTC
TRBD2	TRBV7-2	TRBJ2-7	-	CASTMGGDYEQYF	TGTGCCAGCACCATGGGGGGGGACTACGAGCAGTACTTC
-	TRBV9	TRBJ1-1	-	CASSSRKGGGEAFF	TGTGCCAGCAGCTCCCGAAAGGGGGGTGGTGAAGCTTTCTTT
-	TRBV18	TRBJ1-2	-	CASSPDSSYGYTF	TGTGCCAGCTCACCGGACAGTAGCTATGGCTACACCTTC
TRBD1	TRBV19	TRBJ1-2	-	CASRGQGNYGYTF	TGTGCCAGTAGAGGACAGGGGAACTATGGCTACACCTTC
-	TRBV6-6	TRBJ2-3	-	CASNQRALVEVDTQYF	TGTGCCAGCAATCAAAGGGCCCTCGTCGAAGTAGATACGCAGTATTTT
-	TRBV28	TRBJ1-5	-	CASSLGQRNQPQHF	TGTGCCAGCAGCCTAGGACAGCGCAATCAGCCCCAGCATTTT
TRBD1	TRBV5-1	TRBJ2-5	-	CASSARTGARETQYF	TGCGCCAGCAGCGCCCGGACAGGGGCCAGGGAGACCCAGTACTTC
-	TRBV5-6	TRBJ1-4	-	CASSLAPPLTNEKLFF	TGTGCCAGCAGCTTGGCCCCGCCACTGACTAATGAAAAACTGTTTTTT
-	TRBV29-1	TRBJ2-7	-	CSVEPAGTSEQYF	TGCAGCGTTGAACCGGCGGGAACGTCCGAGCAGTACTTC
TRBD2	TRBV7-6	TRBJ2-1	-	CASSLVSGLAGGNEQFF	TGTGCCAGCAGCTTAGTCTCAGGACTAGCGGGAGGGAATGAGCAGTTCTTC
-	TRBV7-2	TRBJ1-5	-	CASSLESRQPQHF	TGTGCCAGCAGCTTAGAGAGTCGTCAGCCCCAGCATTTT